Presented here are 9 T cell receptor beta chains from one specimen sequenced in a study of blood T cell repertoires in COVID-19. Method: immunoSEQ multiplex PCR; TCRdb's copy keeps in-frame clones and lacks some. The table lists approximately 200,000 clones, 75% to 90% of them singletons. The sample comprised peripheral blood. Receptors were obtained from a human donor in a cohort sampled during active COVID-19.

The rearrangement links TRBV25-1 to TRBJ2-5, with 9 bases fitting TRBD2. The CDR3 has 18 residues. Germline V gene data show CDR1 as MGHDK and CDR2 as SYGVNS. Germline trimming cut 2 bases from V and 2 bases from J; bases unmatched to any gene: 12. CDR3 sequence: CASSEDGREGGFQETQYF. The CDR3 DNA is TGTGCCAGCAGTGAAGACGGGCGGGAGGGGGGATTTCAAGAGACCCAGTACTTC.

CDR3 region: CASSTRLAGGPKGETQYF. The CDR3 DNA is TGTGCCAGCAGTACAAGACTAGCGGGAGGGCCGAAGGGGGAGACCCAGTACTTC. The chain carries TRBV6-2 or TRBV6-3 and TRBJ2-5, with 14 bases that match TRBD2. V lost 5 bases to trimming and J lost 5 bases; unmatched junction nucleotides: 13. Germline values: CDR1 MNHEY, CDR2 SVGEGT. This CDR3 spans 18 amino acids.

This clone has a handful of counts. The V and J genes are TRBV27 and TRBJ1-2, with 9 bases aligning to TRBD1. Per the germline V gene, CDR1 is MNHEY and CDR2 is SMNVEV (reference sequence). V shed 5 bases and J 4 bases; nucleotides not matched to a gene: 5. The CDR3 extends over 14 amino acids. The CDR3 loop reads CASSIGQGTYGYTF. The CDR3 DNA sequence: TGTGCCAGCAGTATTGGACAGGGGACCTATGGCTACACCTTC.

The CDR3 here is CASSSPGQGYEQYF. The CDR3 nucleotides are TGTGCCAGCAGCTCCCCGGGACAGGGGTACGAGCAGTACTTC. V gene TRBV11-1 combines with J gene TRBJ2-7; 10 bases are shared with TRBD1. This CDR3 is built from 14 residues. Losses at the gene ends were 4 bases for V and 4 bases for J; bases not matched to a gene: 4. Germline V lookup: CDR1 SGHAT, CDR2 FQDESV (reference sequence). The full variable domain, its missing parts supplied by reference TRBV11-1 and TRBJ2-7, is EAEVAQSPRYKITEKSQAVAFWCDPISGHATLYWYRQILGQGPELLVQFQDESVVDDSQLPKDRFSAERLKGVDSTLKIQPAELGDSAMYLCASSSPGQGYEQYFGPGTRLTVT.

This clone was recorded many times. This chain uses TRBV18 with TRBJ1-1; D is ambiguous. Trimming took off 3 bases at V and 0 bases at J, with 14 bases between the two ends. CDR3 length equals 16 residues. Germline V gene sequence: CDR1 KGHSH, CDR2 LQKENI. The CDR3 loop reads CASSPTLTSVNTEAFF. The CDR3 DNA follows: TGTGCCAGCTCACCGACCCTGACATCCGTGAACACTGAAGCTTTCTTT.

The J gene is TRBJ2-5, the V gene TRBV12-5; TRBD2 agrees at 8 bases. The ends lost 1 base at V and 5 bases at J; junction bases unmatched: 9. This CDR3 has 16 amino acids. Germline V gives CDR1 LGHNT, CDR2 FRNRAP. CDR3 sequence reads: CASGLEGGRRDETQYF. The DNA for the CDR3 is TGTGCTAGTGGTTTGGAAGGCGGGAGGAGGGACGAGACCCAGTACTTC.

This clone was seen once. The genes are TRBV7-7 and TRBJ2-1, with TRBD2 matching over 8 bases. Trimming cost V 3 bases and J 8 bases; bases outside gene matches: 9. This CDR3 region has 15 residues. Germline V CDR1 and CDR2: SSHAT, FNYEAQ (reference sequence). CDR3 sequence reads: CASSLERGTIHEQFF. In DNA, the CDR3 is TGTGCCAGCAGCTTGGAGCGGGGGACCATCCATGAGCAGTTCTTC.

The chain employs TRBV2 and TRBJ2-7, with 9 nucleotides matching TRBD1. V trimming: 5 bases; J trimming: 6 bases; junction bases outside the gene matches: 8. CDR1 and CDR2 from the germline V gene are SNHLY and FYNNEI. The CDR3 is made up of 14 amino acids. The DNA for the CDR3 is TGTGCCAGCAGTATGGGACAGGGACTAATCGAGCAGTACTTC. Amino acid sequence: CASSMGQGLIEQYF.

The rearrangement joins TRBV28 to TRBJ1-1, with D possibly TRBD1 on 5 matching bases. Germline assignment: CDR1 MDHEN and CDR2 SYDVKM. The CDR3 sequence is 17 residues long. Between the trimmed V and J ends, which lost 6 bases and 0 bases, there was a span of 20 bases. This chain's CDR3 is CASSRTALGALNTEAFF. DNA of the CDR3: TGTGCCAGCAGCCGGACCGCCTTAGGGGCCTTGAACACTGAAGCTTTCTTT.